This paragraph covers one T cell receptor (beta chain) sequence. The read terminates 3 residues before the CDR3 end, so the remaining end is supplied by the germline J gene. This entry is derived from a study of T cells in women clearing cervical HPV infection. This CDR3 is built from 13 residues. Germline CDR1 MGHRA, CDR2 YSYEKL. Trimming stripped 4 bases from V and 4 bases from J, with 9 bases between. Generated by immunoSEQ multiplex PCR, the TCRdb table keeps only in-frame clones and is missing some. The sample totals some 43,000 clones; its top ten clones hold about 0.97%. This receptor was identified in a woman aged 18 to 75 with a cervical HPV16 infection that either progressed to CIN3+ or cleared (not recorded which). The chain combines TRBV4-1 with TRBJ2-3; tentatively, D is TRBD1 (6 bases). The specimen sequenced was blood buffy coat. The CDR3 DNA, read in part, is TGCGCCAGCAGCCCCAGGGGTGCAGATACG. As protein: CASSPRGADT. The complete CDR3 sequence is CASSPRGADTQYF.